These 10 T cell receptor beta chains share one sample of origin, sequenced in a study of blood T cell repertoires in COVID-19. Libraries were prepared by immunoSEQ multiplex PCR; TCRdb keeps only in-frame clonotypes and omits some of them. The repertoire consists of fewer than 50,000 clones, with approximately 82% occurring once and the leading ten covering approximately 7.7%. The sample consisted of peripheral blood. All receptors derive from a human donor in a cohort sampled during active COVID-19.

Concerning this clone: One end of the junction fails to match germline, which may point to a read error. The rearrangement joins TRBV19 to TRBJ1-5, with D possibly matching TRBD1 (6 bases). Germline-derived CDR1 and CDR2 are LNHDA and SQIVND (reference sequence). CDR3 length equals 20 residues. CDR3: CASSIGPRQDRYVSYQPQHF. CDR3 bases: TGTGCCAGTAGTATAGGTCCCCGACAGGATCGGTACGTTAGCTATCAGCCCCAGCATTTT.

This chain links TRBV23-1 with TRBJ1-1, with a weak D call TRBD1 (5 bases). TRBV23-1 is given ORF status, its function remaining uncertain. This CDR3 is built from 18 residues. Trimming took off 4 bases at V and 3 bases at J, with 24 bases between the two ends. The CDR3 here is CASSPPGGAGLFDTEAFF. CDR3 coding DNA: TGCGCCAGCAGTCCCCCAGGTGGGGCAGGGCTTTTCGACACTGAAGCTTTCTTT.

The CDR3 nucleotides read TGTGCCAGCAGTTCCGCCGGGACAGGGAATGAAAAACTGTTTTTT. It translates to CASSSAGTGNEKLFF. The chain has TRBV28 and TRBJ1-4, with 9 nucleotides matching TRBD1. There are 15 residues in the CDR3. The germline CDR1 and CDR2 sequences are MDHEN and SYDVKM. The V gene end was trimmed by 4 bases and the J gene end by 5 bases; junction bases not matched to a gene: 5.

V and J are TRBV21-1 and TRBJ2-1; the table's D call TRBD2 went unverified against the DNA. TRBV21-1 is termed a pseudogene. The CDR3 loop spans 16 amino acids. CDR3 amino acids: CASSKGTSGRSVREFF. The CDR3 bases are TGTGCCAGCAGCAAAGGAACTAGCGGGAGGTCGGTCCGAGAGTTCTTC.

This clone turned up a few times. V and J are TRBV9 and TRBJ2-7; tentative D call: TRBD2 (6 bases). V was clipped by 0 bases and J by 7 bases, with 8 bases between them. This CDR3 is 12 amino acids long. The V gene's germline CDR1 is SGDLS and CDR2 YYNGEE. The CDR3 DNA follows: TGTGCCAGCAGCGTAGAGGCGGGAGAGCAGTACTTC. Translation gives CASSVEAGEQYF.

This rearrangement joins TRBV12-2 to TRBJ2-2; no DNA check was done on the table's D call, TRBD2. TRBV12-2 is a pseudogene locus. This CDR3 has 15 residues. The CDR3 protein is CASRLVAWYTGELFF. The CDR3 DNA follows: TGTGCAAGTCGCTTAGTAGCGTGGTACACCGGGGAGCTGTTTTTT.

The chain combines TRBV6-6 with TRBJ2-6, with 10 bases identical to TRBD2. V lost 5 bases, J lost 3 bases, and 13 bases stayed unmatched. Germline loops: CDR1 MNHNY, CDR2 SVGAGI (reference sequence). The CDR3 totals 19 residues. This CDR3 reads CASSPITLAGVGGANVLTF. As DNA, the CDR3 is TGTGCCAGCAGTCCTATTACCCTAGCGGGAGTTGGTGGGGCCAACGTCCTGACTTTC.

This chain joins TRBV6-5 and TRBJ2-7, with D perhaps matching TRBD1 (5 bases). The CDR3 length is 13 residues. CDR1 MNHEY and CDR2 SVGAGI come from the germline V gene. Trimming stripped 5 bases from V and 2 bases from J, with 10 bases between. The CDR3, as DNA: TGTGCCAGCAGTAAGGACAAGACCTACGAGCAGTACTTC. Translating gives CASSKDKTYEQYF.

This chain joins TRBV5-4 and TRBJ1-4; 9 bases match TRBD1. The trim removed 2 bases at V and 6 bases at J, leaving 5 bases unmatched. Per the germline V gene, CDR1 is SGHNT and CDR2 is YYREEE (reference sequence). The CDR3 has 15 amino acids. The CDR3 DNA reads as TGTGCCAGCAGCTTTATGAGGACAGGGGATGAAAAACTGTTTTTT. Protein sequence: CASSFMRTGDEKLFF. Combining the CDR3 with reference TRBV5-4 and TRBJ1-4 gives the whole variable domain ETGVTQSPTHLIKTRGQQVTLRCSSQSGHNTVSWYQQALGQGPQFIFQYYREEENGRGNFPPRFSGLQFPNYSSELNVNALELDDSALYLCASSFMRTGDEKLFFGSGTQLSVL.

This clone was found a few times. The chain uses TRBV15 and TRBJ1-5; 9 bases map to TRBD1. Germline V gives CDR1 LNHNV, CDR2 YYDKDF (reference sequence). V gave up 1 base and J gave up 3 bases; unmatched junction bases: 1. This CDR3 spans 15 amino acids. As DNA, the CDR3 is TGTGCCACCAGCAGAGGGACAGGGGACAATCAGCCCCAGCATTTT. Encoded protein: CATSRGTGDNQPQHF.